The text below deals with one TCR beta chain. These data belong to a study of radiotherapy plus CTLA-4 blockade in lung cancer. In the study overall: Disease control was present in around a third of patients, and objective responses in approximately 20%.

This CDR3 is built from 15 residues. From germline, CDR1 is SGHTA and CDR2 FQGNSA. J was trimmed by 4 bases and V by 5 bases; bases with no gene match: 10. Using immunoSEQ multiplex PCR, the repertoire was profiled, and TCRdb retains in-frame clones only, with some absent. The sample includes some 74,000 clones, around 80% of them seen just once. The TCR sequence derives from a human donor with non-small cell lung cancer who had a complete response to radiotherapy plus ipilimumab. The specimen was peripheral blood, collected from a patient treated with radiotherapy plus ipilimumab. The chain recombines TRBV7-2 with TRBJ2-5; 7 positions agree with TRBD1. CDR3 in DNA: TGTGCCAGCAGCGTCGAGAGGGGGCAAGCAGAGACCCAGTACTTC. Translating it yields CASSVERGQAETQYF.